These 2 T cell receptor beta chains were sequenced from one sample in a study of cytomegalovirus exposure and HLA in healthy donors. Primers included in the PCR were 60 Vbeta and 13 Jbeta primers. This table comes from immunoSEQ multiplex PCR, and its TCRdb copy is limited to in-frame clones, with some not included. The table shows 130,000 or so clones, with 65% to 85% occurring only once. Sequencing was performed on PBMCs. These receptors originate from a woman aged 35 to 49 in good health and CMV-seropositive.

The chain has TRBV7-3 and TRBJ2-5; TRBD1 agrees at 7 bases. The CDR3 spans 15 residues. Per germline, CDR1 SGHTA and CDR2 FQGTGA. The V segment lost 4 bases and the J segment 2 bases; nucleotides outside the gene matches: 7. The CDR3 DNA sequence: TGTGCCAGCAGCTGGAATACAGGGGAGCAAGAGACCCAGTACTTC. This translates into CASSWNTGEQETQYF.

The gene calls are TRBV6-6 and TRBJ1-4, with 7 positions matching TRBD1. The V gene's germline CDR1 is MNHNY and CDR2 SVGAGI (reference sequence). The CDR3 extends over 14 amino acids. V shed 5 bases, J shed 8 bases, and the junction held 8 bases outside the gene matches. CDR3: CASSPGTEGEKLFF. DNA of the CDR3: TGTGCCAGCAGTCCCGGGACAGAAGGAGAAAAACTGTTTTTT.